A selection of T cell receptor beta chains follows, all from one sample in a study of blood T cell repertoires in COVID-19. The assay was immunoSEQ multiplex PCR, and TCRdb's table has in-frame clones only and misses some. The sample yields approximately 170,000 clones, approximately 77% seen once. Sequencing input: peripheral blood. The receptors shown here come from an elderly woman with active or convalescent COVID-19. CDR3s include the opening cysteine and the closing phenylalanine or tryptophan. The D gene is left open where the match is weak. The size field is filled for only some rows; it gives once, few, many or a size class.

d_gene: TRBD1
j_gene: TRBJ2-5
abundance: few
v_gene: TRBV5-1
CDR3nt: TGCGCCAGCAAGTTCGGGGACAGAGGTATTGGAGAGACCCAGTACTTC
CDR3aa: CASKFGDRGIGETQYF

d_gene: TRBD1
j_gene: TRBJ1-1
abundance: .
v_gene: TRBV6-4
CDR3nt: TGTGCCAGCAGTACGGGACAGGGCGAATACACTGAAGCTTTCTTT
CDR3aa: CASSTGQGEYTEAFF

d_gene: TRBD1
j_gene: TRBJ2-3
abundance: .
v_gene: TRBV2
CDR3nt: TGTGCCAGCAGTGTATACAGGGGGCTGACAGATACGCAGTATTTT
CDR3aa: CASSVYRGLTDTQYF

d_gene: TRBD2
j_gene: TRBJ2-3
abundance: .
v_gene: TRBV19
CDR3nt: TGTGCCAGTAGTATAGCAAGCGGGGGTAGCACAGATACGCAGTATTTT
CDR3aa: CASSIASGGSTDTQYF

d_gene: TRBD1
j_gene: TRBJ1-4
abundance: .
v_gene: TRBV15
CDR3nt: TGTGCCACCAATTTGGACAGGACAACTAATGAAAAACTGTTTTTT
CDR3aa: CATNLDRTTNEKLFF

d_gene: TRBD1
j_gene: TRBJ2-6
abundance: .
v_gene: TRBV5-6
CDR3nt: TGTGCCAGCAGCGGACGGGACAGTTGGTCTGGGGCCAACGTCCTGACTTTC
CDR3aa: CASSGRDSWSGANVLTF

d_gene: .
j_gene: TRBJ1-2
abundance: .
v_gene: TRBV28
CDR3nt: TGTGCCAGCAGTTTAGGTTACAGAATAGGCTACACCTTC
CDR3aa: CASSLGYRIGYTF

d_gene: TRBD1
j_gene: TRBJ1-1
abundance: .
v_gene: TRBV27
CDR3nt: TGTGCCAGCAGTTTGGGGACAGGAGGGACTGAAGCTTTCTTT
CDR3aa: CASSLGTGGTEAFF

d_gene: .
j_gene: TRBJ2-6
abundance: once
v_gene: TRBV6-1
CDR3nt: TGTGCCAGCAGTGACCCAGGGACAGGGGCCAACGTCCTGACTTTC
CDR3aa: CASSDPGTGANVLTF

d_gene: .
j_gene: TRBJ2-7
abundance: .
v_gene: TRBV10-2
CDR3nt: TGCGCCAGCAGTGAAATCGGGACTGCACGGCCGAGGGAGCAGTACTTC
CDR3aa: CASSEIGTARPREQYF

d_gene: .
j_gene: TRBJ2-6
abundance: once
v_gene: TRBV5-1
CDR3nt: TGCGCCAGCACCCCAACTGGGGCCAACGTCCTGACTTTC
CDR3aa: CASTPTGANVLTF

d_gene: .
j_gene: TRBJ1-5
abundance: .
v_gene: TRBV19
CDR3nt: TGTGCCAGTAGTATACCTACAGGCCAACTCTGGATAAATCAGCCCCAGCATTTT
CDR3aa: CASSIPTGQLWINQPQHF

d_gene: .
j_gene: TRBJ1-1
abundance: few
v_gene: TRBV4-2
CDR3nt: TGTGCCAGCAGCCAAGCATCCGGCGGCACTGAAGCTTTCTTT
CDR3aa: CASSQASGGTEAFF

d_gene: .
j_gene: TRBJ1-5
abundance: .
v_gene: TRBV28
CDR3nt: TGTGCCAGCAGTCCCCAGACAGGATATAGCAATCAGCCCCAGCATTTT
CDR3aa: CASSPQTGYSNQPQHF

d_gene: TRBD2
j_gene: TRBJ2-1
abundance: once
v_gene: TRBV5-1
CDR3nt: TGCGCCAGCAGTTTCGTCGGCGGGAGGGCGAATGAGCAGTTCTTC
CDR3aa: CASSFVGGRANEQFF

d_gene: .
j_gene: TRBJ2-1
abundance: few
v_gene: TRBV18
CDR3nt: TGTGCCAGCTCACCAGGGGGCGGGAGCAGGAATGAGCAGTTCTTC
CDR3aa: CASSPGGGSRNEQFF

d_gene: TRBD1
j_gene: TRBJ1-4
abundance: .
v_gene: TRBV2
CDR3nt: TGTGCCAGCAGTGCACAGGGGGCGGAAAATGAAAAACTGTTTTTT
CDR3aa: CASSAQGAENEKLFF

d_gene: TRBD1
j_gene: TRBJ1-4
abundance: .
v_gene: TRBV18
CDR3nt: TGTGCCAGCTCCCTTGGGACAGCAACTAATGAAAAACTGTTTTTT
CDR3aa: CASSLGTATNEKLFF

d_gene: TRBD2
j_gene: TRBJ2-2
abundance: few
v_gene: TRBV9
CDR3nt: TGTGCCAGCAGCGTAGAAGCGGGAGGAGGCGGGGAGCTGTTTTTT
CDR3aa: CASSVEAGGGGELFF

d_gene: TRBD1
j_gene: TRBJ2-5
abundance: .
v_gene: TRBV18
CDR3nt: TGTGCCAGCTCACCACCCTCCGAACTCGTGGACAGGGGACCGGAGACCCAGTACTTC
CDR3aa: CASSPPSELVDRGPETQYF

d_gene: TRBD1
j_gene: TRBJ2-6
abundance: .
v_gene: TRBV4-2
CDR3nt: TGTGCCAGCAGCCCGACAGGGGAGGCTGGGGCCAACGTCCTGACTTTC
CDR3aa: CASSPTGEAGANVLTF

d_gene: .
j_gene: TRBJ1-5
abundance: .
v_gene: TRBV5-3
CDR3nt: TGTGCCAGAAGCTTTGGCGGGTACAATCAGCCCCAGCATTTT
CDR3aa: CARSFGGYNQPQHF

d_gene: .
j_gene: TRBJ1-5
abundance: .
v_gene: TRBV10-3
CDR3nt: TGTGCCATCGGCCGAGAGGGTAGCAATCAGCCCCAGCATTTT
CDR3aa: CAIGREGSNQPQHF

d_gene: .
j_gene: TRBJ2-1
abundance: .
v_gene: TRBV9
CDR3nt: TGTGCCAGCAGCCCCTCCAGCGCTAAGCTGAGTGAGCAGTTCTTC
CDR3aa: CASSPSSAKLSEQFF

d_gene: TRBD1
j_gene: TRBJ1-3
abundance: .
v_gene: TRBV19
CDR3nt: TGTGCCATCCACCTTAGGCAGGGGGGTTTTATTTATAGCTCTGGAAACACCATATATTTT
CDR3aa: CAIHLRQGGFIYSSGNTIYF

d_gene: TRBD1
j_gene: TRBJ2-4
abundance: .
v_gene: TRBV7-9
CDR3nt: TGTGCCAGCAGCTTAGACAGGGGAGTAGCCAAAAACATTCAGTACTTC
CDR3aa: CASSLDRGVAKNIQYF

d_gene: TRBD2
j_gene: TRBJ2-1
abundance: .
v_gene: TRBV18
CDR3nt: TGTGCCAGCTCACCAGCTAGCGGGACTAATGAGCAGTTCTTC
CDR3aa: CASSPASGTNEQFF

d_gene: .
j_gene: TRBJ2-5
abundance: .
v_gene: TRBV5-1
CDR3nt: TGCGCCAGCAGCTTGGGGGGCGGAGAGACCCAGTACTTC
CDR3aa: CASSLGGGETQYF

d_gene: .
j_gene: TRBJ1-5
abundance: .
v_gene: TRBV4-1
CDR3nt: TGCGCCAGCAGCCCCCGAAAAGGGGTGGCTCAGCCCCAGCATTTT
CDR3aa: CASSPRKGVAQPQHF

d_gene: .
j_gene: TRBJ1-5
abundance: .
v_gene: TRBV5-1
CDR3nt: TGCGCCAGCAGCTTGGGGATGGGGGGAGAGCCCCAGCATTTT
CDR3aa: CASSLGMGGEPQHF

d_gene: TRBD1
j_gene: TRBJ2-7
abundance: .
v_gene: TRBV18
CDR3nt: TGTGCCAGCTCAAGCCAGCAGCAAGACAGGGGCAACGAGCAGTACTTC
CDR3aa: CASSSQQQDRGNEQYF

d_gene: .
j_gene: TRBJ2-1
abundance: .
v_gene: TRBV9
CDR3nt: TGTGCCAGCAGCGTAGAGGGAGAATGGTCCTACAATGAGCAGTTCTTC
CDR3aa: CASSVEGEWSYNEQFF

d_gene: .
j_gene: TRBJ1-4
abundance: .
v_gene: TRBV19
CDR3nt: TGTGCCAGTAGTATTGCATCCCAGGGTACCGCTGAAAAACTGTTTTTT
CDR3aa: CASSIASQGTAEKLFF

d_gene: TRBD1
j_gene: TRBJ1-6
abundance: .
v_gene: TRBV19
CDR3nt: TGTGCCAGCCGCCGGGACAGGTCTCATTCACCCCTCCACTTT
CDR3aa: CASRRDRSHSPLHF

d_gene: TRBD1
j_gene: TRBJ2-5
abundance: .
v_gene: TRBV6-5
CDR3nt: TGTGCCAGCAGGGGACAGGGGAGGGAGACCCAGTACTTC
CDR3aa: CASRGQGRETQYF

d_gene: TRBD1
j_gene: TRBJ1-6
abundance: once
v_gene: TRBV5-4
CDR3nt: TGTGCCAGCAGCTCTGGACAGGAGTATAATTCACCCCTCCACTTT
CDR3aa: CASSSGQEYNSPLHF

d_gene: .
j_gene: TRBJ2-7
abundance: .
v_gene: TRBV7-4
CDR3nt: TGTGCCAGCAGCCAAGGAAGCGAGTTCTCCTACGAGCAGTACTTC
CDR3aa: CASSQGSEFSYEQYF

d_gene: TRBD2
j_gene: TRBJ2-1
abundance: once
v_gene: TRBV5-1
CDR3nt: TGCGCCAGCAGCTTGGGGCACTCTAGCGGGAGGTCCGGGGAGCAGTTCTTC
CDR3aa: CASSLGHSSGRSGEQFF

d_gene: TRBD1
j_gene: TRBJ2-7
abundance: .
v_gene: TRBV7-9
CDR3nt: TGTGCCAGCAGCCCCCGGACAGGGCCCTGGGAGCAGTACTTC
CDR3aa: CASSPRTGPWEQYF

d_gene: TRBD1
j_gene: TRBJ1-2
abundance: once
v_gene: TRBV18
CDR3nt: TGTGCCAGCTCCCCCGGGACAGGGGCGAATGGCTACACCTTC
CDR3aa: CASSPGTGANGYTF

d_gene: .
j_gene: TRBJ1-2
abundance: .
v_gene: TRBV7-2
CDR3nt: TGTGCCAGCAGCTTAAACCCGGGATCCCACTATGGCTACACCTTC
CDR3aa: CASSLNPGSHYGYTF

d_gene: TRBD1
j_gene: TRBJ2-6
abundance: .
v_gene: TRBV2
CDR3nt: TGTGCCAGCAAGGTCCAGGACAGGCATCCTGGGGCCAACGTCCTGACTTTC
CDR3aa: CASKVQDRHPGANVLTF

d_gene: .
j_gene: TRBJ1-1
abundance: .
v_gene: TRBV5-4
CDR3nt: TGTGCCAGCAGCTCGTTCACAGGTTCTCAGACTGAAGCTTTCTTT
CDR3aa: CASSSFTGSQTEAFF

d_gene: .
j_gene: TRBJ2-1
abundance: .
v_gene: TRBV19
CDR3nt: TGTGCCAGTAGTATAGATCCCAAATCTGAGCAGTTCTTC
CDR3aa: CASSIDPKSEQFF

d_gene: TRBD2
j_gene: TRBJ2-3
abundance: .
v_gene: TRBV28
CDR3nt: TGTGCCAGCCGACCCGAGGGACTAAGCACAGATACGCAGTATTTT
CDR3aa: CASRPEGLSTDTQYF

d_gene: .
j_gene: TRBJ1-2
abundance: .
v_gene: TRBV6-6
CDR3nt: TGTGCCGGAAGAAGGGACTCTTCGAACTATGGCTACACCTTC
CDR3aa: CAGRRDSSNYGYTF

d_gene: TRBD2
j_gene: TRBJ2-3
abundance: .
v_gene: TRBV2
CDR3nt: TGTGCCAGCAGTAGACAGACTAGCGGGAGGTTGGATACGCAGTATTTT
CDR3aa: CASSRQTSGRLDTQYF

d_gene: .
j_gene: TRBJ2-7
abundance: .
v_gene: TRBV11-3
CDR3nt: TGTGCCAGCAGCTTAGTAGCGGCGTCGGGGGAGCAGTACTTC
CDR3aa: CASSLVAASGEQYF